Below, 28 T cell receptor beta chains from the same sample are listed, as sequenced in a study of T cell repertoires in cytomegalovirus infection. Their target antigens are unknown. TCRdb processed the reads anew with MiXCR; each CDR3 protein has one entry. Seen here are more than 300,000 distinct CDR3 sequences, approximately 35% observed once, and the top ten hold about 13%. This specimen consisted of cultured PBMCs, obtained from culture after CMV antigen stimulation. All receptors derive from a human donor in good health (CMV status not recorded). Some clones in this sample may be carry-over from other donors' samples.

This clonotype was detected only a few times. The CDR3 DNA is TGTGCCAGCGGTAGGGGGTACGAAAAACTGTTTTTT. Protein sequence: CASGRGYEKLFF. The rearrangement joins TRBV6-1 to TRBJ1-4; a weak D match, TRBD1 (6 bases). The CDR3 spans 12 residues. The V end lost 8 bases, the J end lost 8 bases, and 12 bases lay between the germline ends. CDR1 and CDR2 from the germline V gene are MNHNS and SASEGT.

This clonotype was found many times. The J gene is TRBJ2-1, the V gene TRBV7-2, with 11 bases identical to TRBD2. Germline CDR1 is SGHTA and CDR2 is FQGNSA. Losses at the gene ends were 5 bases for V and 5 bases for J; bases not matched to a gene: 8. The CDR3 consists of 16 residues. The CDR3 is CASSRGLAGQHNEQFF. The DNA of the CDR3 is TGTGCCAGCAGCCGTGGACTAGCGGGCCAGCACAATGAGCAGTTCTTC.

This clonotype was found a few times. The J gene is TRBJ2-1, the V gene TRBV6-6; the D is unclear. This CDR3 has 12 residues. The germline V gene has CDR1 MNHNY and CDR2 SVGAGI (reference sequence). V was clipped by 3 bases and J by 9 bases, with 9 bases between them. This CDR3 reads CASSYFPGEQFF. The DNA of the CDR3 is TGTGCCAGCAGTTATTTTCCGGGTGAGCAGTTCTTC.

In this sample, this clonotype turned up a few times. The V gene is TRBV7-6, the J gene TRBJ1-1; no clear D gene. V was trimmed by 4 bases and J by 1 base, leaving 7 bases between them. Germline V gives CDR1 SGHVS, CDR2 FNYEAQ. This CDR3 is built from 13 residues. The CDR3 bases are TGTGCCAGCAGCTCGGCCGAGAACACTGAAGCTTTCTTT. It codes for CASSSAENTEAFF.

This chain uses TRBV20-1 with TRBJ2-3, with D possibly TRBD1 on 6 matching bases. Between the trimmed V and J ends, which lost 3 bases and 10 bases, there was a span of 17 bases. From germline, CDR1 is DFQATT and CDR2 SNEGSKA (reference sequence). This CDR3 has 13 amino acids. The DNA for the CDR3 is TGCAGTGCTAGCCTCTCTGGACAGTCCCCGCAGTATTTT. This gives the protein CSASLSGQSPQYF.

This clonotype came up a few times. The chain combines TRBV5-4 with TRBJ1-3; D is perhaps TRBD1 (5 bases). This CDR3 region has 20 residues. V lost 4 bases and J 0 bases, leaving 26 bases between the germline ends. Germline assignment: CDR1 SGHNT and CDR2 YYREEE (reference sequence). The CDR3 DNA is TGTGCCAGCAGCCCACAGGCCTATGCGGGGGAAAGGAGCTCTGGAAACACCATATATTTT. As protein: CASSPQAYAGERSSGNTIYF.

This clonotype was detected a few times. V and J are TRBV4-1 and TRBJ2-3; a possible D gene is TRBD2 (6 bases). The V and J ends lost 1 base and 0 bases respectively, with 17 bases between them. Germline values: CDR1 MGHRA, CDR2 YSYEKL. The CDR3 sequence is 18 residues long. The CDR3 bases are TGCGCCAGCAGCCAAGGGGGACTCCGGGACCGGAGCACAGATACGCAGTATTTT. Its protein product is CASSQGGLRDRSTDTQYF.

The chain uses TRBV28 and TRBJ2-3; D unresolved. The CDR3 consists of 15 residues. V was pared by 3 bases and J by 0 bases, with 10 bases between. The germline V gene encodes CDR1 MDHEN and CDR2 SYDVKM. The DNA for the CDR3 is TGTGCCAGCAGTTTCGACGGAAGAAGCACAGATACGCAGTATTTT. It translates to CASSFDGRSTDTQYF. Full variable domain (remainder filled in from reference TRBV28 and TRBJ2-3): DVKVTQSSRYLVKRTGEKVFLECVQDMDHENMFWYRQDPGLGLRLIYFSYDVKMKEKGDIPEGYSVSREKKERFSLILESASTNQTSMYLCASSFDGRSTDTQYFGPGTRLTVL.

This clonotype occurred once. The chain joins TRBV27 to TRBJ1-2; 8 bases are a match to TRBD1. CDR3 size: 15 residues. V lost 7 bases and J lost 4; bases outside the gene matches: 11. Germline values: CDR1 MNHEY, CDR2 SMNVEV (reference sequence). DNA of the CDR3: TGTGCCAGCACCCACTCCCCGACAGGGGCCTATGGCTACACCTTC. It is translated as CASTHSPTGAYGYTF.

The chain is built from TRBV6-2 or TRBV6-3 and TRBJ2-2, with 8 bases that match TRBD2. The CDR3 is 14 amino acids. J gave up 5 bases and V 10 bases, and 9 bases lay outside the gene matches. Germline values: CDR1 MNHEY, CDR2 SVGEGT. CDR3 amino acids: CATHRLAITGELFF. The CDR3 DNA reads TGTGCCACCCATCGACTAGCGATTACCGGGGAGCTGTTTTTT.

The table lists this clonotype with a few counts. The rearrangement uses TRBV19 and TRBJ1-5; a possible D gene is TRBD1 (6 bases). This CDR3 has 14 amino acids. Trimming stripped 7 bases from V and 0 bases from J, with 10 bases between. Germline V CDR1 and CDR2: LNHDA, SQIVND (reference sequence). The CDR3 sequence: CASTGQFSNQPQHF. The CDR3 nucleotides read TGTGCCAGTACTGGACAGTTTAGCAATCAGCCCCAGCATTTT.

This chain joins TRBV11-3 and TRBJ2-4; a possible D gene is TRBD1 (5 bases). This CDR3 spans 14 amino acids. The ends were cut back, 3 bases at V and 6 bases at J, with 12 bases in the middle. Germline values: CDR1 SGHNT, CDR2 YENEEA. The CDR3 is CASSFREWGNIQYF. The CDR3 region has the DNA TGTGCCAGCAGCTTCAGGGAATGGGGAAACATTCAGTACTTC.

The chain is built from TRBV7-2 and TRBJ2-1; tentatively, D is TRBD1 or TRBD2 (6 bases each). V dropped 0 bases and J dropped 9 bases, with 15 bases sitting between them. Germline V gene sequence: CDR1 SGHTA, CDR2 FQGNSA. The CDR3 runs 15 residues. CDR3 loop: CASSLAIGGYSEQFF. The CDR3 region has the DNA TGTGCCAGCAGCTTAGCCATAGGGGGGTATAGTGAGCAGTTCTTC.

This clonotype was detected once. In nucleotides, the CDR3 is TGTGCCAGCAGGCCGGTGGGTGTGGGGGAGGGATACAATGAGCAGTTCTTC. Amino acids: CASRPVGVGEGYNEQFF. This chain connects TRBV6-2 or TRBV6-3 to TRBJ2-1, with 7 nucleotides matching TRBD2. Germline CDR1 and CDR2: MNHEY and SVGEGT. Trimming removed 6 bases from V and 4 bases from J; junction bases left unmatched: 15. This CDR3 is built from 17 residues.

This chain joins TRBV28 and TRBJ2-3; D is unclear. Per germline, CDR1 MDHEN and CDR2 SYDVKM. The CDR3 runs to 11 residues. Trimming left V 9 bases short and J 6 bases short, with 10 bases between. The CDR3 nucleotides read TGTGCCAGTCCTAGGATGGATACGCAGTATTTT. This encodes CASPRMDTQYF.

The chain has TRBV19 and TRBJ2-1; 13 bases map to TRBD2. CDR3 size: 20 residues. The junction had 11 bases not matched to a gene; V was cut back by 3 bases and J by 0 bases. Germline V lookup: CDR1 LNHDA, CDR2 SQIVND (reference sequence). As DNA, the CDR3 is TGTGCCAGTAGTATCACGGCTTTCGGGACTAGCGGGATCTCCTACAATGAGCAGTTCTTC. Amino acids: CASSITAFGTSGISYNEQFF.

This clonotype was picked up many times. The chain recombines TRBV7-9 with TRBJ1-1, with D possibly TRBD1 on 5 matching bases. V was clipped by 5 bases and J by 3 bases, with 16 bases between them. Germline assignment: CDR1 SEHNR and CDR2 FQNEAQ (reference sequence). CDR3 size: 15 residues. This chain's CDR3 is CASSPQGRGYTEAFF. DNA of the CDR3: TGTGCCAGCAGCCCTCAGGGTAGAGGCTACACTGAAGCTTTCTTT. Combining the CDR3 with reference TRBV7-9 and TRBJ1-1 gives the whole variable domain DTGVSQNPRHKITKRGQNVTFRCDPISEHNRLYWYRQTLGQGPEFLTYFQNEAQLEKSRLLSDRFSAERPKGSFSTLEIQRTEQGDSAMYLCASSPQGRGYTEAFFGQGTRLTVV.

This clonotype was detected many times. The chain joins TRBV7-2 to TRBJ2-3; D is uncertain. Germline V gene lookup returns CDR1 SGHTA and CDR2 FQGNSA. The V end lost 1 base, the J end lost 1 base, and 9 bases lay between the germline ends. The CDR3 covers 15 residues. The chain's CDR3 is CASSLEEVRTDTQYF. The CDR3 nucleotides read TGTGCCAGCAGCTTAGAAGAGGTCCGCACAGATACGCAGTATTTT.

This clonotype was observed a handful of times. The genes are TRBV7-6 and TRBJ2-3; 10 nucleotides match TRBD2. The CDR3 length is 18 residues. Per germline, CDR1 SGHVS and CDR2 FNYEAQ. V trimming: 3 bases; J trimming: 2 bases; junction bases outside the gene matches: 11. The chain's CDR3 is CASSFSGTSAYSTDTQYF. The CDR3 DNA is TGTGCCAGCAGCTTCAGCGGGACTAGCGCCTACTCCACAGATACGCAGTATTTT.

This clonotype was detected a few times. V usage is TRBV4-3 and J usage is TRBJ2-7, with TRBD2 matching 9 bases. CDR3 length: 15 residues. The J segment lost 2 bases and the V segment lost 4 bases, leaving 6 bases of the junction unmatched. Germline values: CDR1 LGHNA, CDR2 YSLEER. CDR3 nucleotide sequence: TGCGCCAGCAGCCCCAGACTAGCGGCACCCTACGAGCAGTACGTC. Translation: CASSPRLAAPYEQYV.

The J gene is TRBJ2-3, the V gene TRBV20-1; D is perhaps TRBD2 (6 bases). V was pared by 0 bases and J by 1 base, with 8 bases between. The CDR3 length is 14 residues. The germline V gene encodes CDR1 DFQATT and CDR2 SNEGSKA (reference sequence). CDR3 amino acids: CSARDSGRTDTQYF. The CDR3 DNA reads as TGCAGTGCTAGAGATAGCGGACGCACAGATACGCAGTATTTT.

The chain combines TRBV4-3 with TRBJ2-3; D is uncertain. CDR1 and CDR2 (germline): LGHNA, YSLEER. The germline V and J ends were trimmed by 0 bases and 2 bases, with 6 bases remaining between them. CDR3 length: 14 residues. The CDR3 nucleotides read TGCGCCAGCAGCCAAGAACTCGTCACAGATACGCAGTATTTT. Its protein product is CASSQELVTDTQYF.

The genes are TRBV6-2 or TRBV6-3 and TRBJ1-5; possibly TRBD1 for D (5 bases). V lost 5 bases to trimming and J lost 7 bases, with 21 bases between them. The CDR3 consists of 16 residues. Per the germline V gene, CDR1 is MNHEY and CDR2 is SVGEGT. DNA for the CDR3: TGTGCCAGCAGTATACGAAGCGGGGGGTTTCGACAGCCCCAGCATTTT. It yields the protein CASSIRSGGFRQPQHF.

The sample holds many counts of this clonotype. In DNA form, the CDR3 reads TGTGCCAGCAGTCTACGGACAGGCCCCTACGAGCAGTACGTC. Translation gives CASSLRTGPYEQYV. J is TRBJ2-7 and V is TRBV27, with TRBD1 matching 7 bases. Germline trimming cut 5 bases from V and 2 bases from J; bases unmatched to any gene: 6. Germline CDR1 and CDR2: MNHEY and SMNVEV (reference sequence). The CDR3 sequence is 14 residues long.

The genes are TRBV3-1 and TRBJ1-1, with 8 bases lining up with TRBD1. Per germline, CDR1 LGHDT and CDR2 YNNKEL (reference sequence). The trim removed 1 base at V and 2 bases at J, leaving 9 bases unmatched. The CDR3 is 17 residues long. CDR3 loop: CASSQGTGIVPNTEAFF. CDR3 DNA sequence: TGTGCCAGCAGCCAAGGGACAGGGATTGTCCCTAACACTGAAGCTTTCTTT. The full variable domain, its missing parts supplied by reference TRBV3-1 and TRBJ1-1, is DTAVSQTPKYLVTQMGNDKSIKCEQNLGHDTMYWYKQDSKKFLKIMFSYNNKELIINETVPNRFSPKSPDKAHLNLHINSLELGDSAVYFCASSQGTGIVPNTEAFFGQGTRLTVV.

This clonotype was counted a few times. The chain employs TRBV7-2 and TRBJ1-5; D is unresolved. This CDR3 spans 14 amino acids. Deletions cut 1 base from V and 6 bases from J, with 10 bases between. The germline V gene encodes CDR1 SGHTA and CDR2 FQGNSA. This CDR3 is CASSLGGEGQPQHF. The CDR3 DNA follows: TGTGCCAGCAGCTTAGGTGGGGAAGGTCAGCCCCAGCATTTT.

This clonotype was recorded a few times. The rearrangement joins TRBV7-8 to TRBJ1-4; D is unclear. In germline, CDR1 is SGHVS, CDR2 FQNEAQ. The CDR3 extends over 16 amino acids. V lost 2 bases, J lost 3 bases, and 13 bases lay in between. In nucleotides, the CDR3 is TGTGCCAGCAGCTTATGGCGAAGCTGGGCTAATGAAAAACTGTTTTTT. Translating gives CASSLWRSWANEKLFF.

This clonotype occurred a few times. The V gene is TRBV28, the J gene TRBJ1-5; the match to TRBD1 covers 7 bases. The germline CDR1 and CDR2 sequences are MDHEN and SYDVKM. The CDR3 has 17 amino acids. J was trimmed by 1 base and V by 5 bases; bases with no gene match: 11. The CDR3 nucleotides read TGTGCCAGCAGTGCTGGGGGACAGCAAACGAGCAATCAGCCCCAGCATTTT. Its translation is CASSAGGQQTSNQPQHF. Based on the CDR3 plus reference TRBV28 and TRBJ1-5, the full variable domain is DVKVTQSSRYLVKRTGEKVFLECVQDMDHENMFWYRQDPGLGLRLIYFSYDVKMKEKGDIPEGYSVSREKKERFSLILESASTNQTSMYLCASSAGGQQTSNQPQHFGDGTRLSIL.